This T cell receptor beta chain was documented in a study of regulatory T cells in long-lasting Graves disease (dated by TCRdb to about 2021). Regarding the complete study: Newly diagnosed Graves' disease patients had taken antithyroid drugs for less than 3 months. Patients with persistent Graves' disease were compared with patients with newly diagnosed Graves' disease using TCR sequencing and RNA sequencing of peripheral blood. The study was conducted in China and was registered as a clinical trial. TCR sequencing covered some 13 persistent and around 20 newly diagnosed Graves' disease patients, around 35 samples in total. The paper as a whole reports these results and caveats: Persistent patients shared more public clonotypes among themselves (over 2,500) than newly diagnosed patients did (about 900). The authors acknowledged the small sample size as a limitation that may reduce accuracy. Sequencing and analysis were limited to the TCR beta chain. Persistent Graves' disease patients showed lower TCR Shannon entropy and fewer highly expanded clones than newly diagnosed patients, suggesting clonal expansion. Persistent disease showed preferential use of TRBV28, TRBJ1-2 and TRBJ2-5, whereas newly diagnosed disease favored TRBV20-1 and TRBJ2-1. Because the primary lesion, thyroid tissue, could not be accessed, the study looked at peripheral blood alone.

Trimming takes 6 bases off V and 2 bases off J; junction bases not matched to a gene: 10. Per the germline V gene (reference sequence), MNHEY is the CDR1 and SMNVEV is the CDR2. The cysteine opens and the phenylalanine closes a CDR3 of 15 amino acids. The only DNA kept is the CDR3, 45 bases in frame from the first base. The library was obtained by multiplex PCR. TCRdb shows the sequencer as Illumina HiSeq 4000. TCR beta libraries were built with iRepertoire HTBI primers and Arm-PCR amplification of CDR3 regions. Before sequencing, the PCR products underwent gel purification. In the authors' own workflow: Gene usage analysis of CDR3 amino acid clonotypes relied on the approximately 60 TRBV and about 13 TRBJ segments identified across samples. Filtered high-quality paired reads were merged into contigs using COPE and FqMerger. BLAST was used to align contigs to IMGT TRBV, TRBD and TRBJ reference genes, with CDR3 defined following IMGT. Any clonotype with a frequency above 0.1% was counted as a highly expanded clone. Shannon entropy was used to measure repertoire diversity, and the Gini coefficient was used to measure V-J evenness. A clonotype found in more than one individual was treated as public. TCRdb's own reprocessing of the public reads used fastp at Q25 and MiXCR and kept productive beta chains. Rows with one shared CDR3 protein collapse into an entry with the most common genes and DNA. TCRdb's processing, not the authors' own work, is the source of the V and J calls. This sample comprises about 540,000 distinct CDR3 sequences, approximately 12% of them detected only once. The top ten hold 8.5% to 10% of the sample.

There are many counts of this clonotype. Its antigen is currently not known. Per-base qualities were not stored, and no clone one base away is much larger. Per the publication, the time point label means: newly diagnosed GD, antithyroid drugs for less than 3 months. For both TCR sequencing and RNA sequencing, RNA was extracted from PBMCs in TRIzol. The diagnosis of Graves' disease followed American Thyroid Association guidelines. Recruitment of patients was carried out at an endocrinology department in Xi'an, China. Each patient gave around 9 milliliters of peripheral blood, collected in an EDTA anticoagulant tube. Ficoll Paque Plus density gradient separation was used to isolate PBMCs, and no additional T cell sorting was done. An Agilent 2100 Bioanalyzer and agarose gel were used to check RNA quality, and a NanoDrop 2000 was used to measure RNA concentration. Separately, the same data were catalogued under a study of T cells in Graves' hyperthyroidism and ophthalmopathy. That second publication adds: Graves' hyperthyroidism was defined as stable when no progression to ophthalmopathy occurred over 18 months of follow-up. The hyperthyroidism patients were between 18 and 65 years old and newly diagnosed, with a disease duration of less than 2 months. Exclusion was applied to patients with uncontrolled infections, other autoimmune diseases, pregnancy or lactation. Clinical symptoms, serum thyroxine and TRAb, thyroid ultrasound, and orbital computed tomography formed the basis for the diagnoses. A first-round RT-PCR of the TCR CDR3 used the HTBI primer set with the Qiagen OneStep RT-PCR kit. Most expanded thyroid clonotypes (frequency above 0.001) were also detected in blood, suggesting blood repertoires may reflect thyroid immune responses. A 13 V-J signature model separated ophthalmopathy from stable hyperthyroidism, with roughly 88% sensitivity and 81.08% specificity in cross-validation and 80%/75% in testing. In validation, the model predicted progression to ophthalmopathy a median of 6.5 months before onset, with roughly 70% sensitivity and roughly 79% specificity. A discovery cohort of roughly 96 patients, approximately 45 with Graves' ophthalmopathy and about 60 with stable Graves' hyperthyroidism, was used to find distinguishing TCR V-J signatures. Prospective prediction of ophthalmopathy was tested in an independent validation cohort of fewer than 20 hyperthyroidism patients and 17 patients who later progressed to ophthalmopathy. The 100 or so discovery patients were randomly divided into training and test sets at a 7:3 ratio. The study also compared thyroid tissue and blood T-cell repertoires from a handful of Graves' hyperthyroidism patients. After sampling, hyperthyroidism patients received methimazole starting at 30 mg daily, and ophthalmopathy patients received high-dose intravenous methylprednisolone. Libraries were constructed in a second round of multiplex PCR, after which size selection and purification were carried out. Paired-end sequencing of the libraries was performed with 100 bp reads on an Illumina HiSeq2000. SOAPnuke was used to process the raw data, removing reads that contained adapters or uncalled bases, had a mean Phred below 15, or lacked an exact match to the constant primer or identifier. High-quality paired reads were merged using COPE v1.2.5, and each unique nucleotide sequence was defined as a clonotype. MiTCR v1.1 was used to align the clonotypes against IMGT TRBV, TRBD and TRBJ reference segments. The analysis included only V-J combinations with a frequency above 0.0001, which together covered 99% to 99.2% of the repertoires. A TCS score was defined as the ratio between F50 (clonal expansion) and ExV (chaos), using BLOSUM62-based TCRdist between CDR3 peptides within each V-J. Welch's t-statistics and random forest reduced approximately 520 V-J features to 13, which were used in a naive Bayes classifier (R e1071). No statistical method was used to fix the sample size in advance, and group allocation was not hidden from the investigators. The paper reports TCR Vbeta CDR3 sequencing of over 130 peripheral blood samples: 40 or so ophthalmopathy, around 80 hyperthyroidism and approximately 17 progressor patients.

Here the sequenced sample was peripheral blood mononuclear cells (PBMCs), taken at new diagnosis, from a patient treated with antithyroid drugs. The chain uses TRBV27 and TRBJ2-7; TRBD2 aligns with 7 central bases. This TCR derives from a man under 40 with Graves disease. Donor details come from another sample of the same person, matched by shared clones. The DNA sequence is TGTGCCAGCAGCCGGGACCCAGCGGGGACCTACGAGCAGTACTTC. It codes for CASSRDPAGTYEQYF.